This T cell receptor beta chain emerged from a study of T cell repertoires in cytomegalovirus infection. Study in general: Use of recently identified HLA-C-restricted and well-studied HLA-B-restricted CMV epitopes was part of the study. Carrying CMV and the relevant HLA type showed in public TCR beta signatures. Whole-study results and caveats: Predominance within the ex vivo response was attributable to HLA-C-restricted CMV-specific TCR beta clonotypes. Frequencies of public TCR beta families were cumulated, and this identified carriers of CMV plus the relevant HLA.

A single record per CDR3 protein comes from TCRdb applying MiXCR to the reads. The data contain approximately 470,000 distinct CDR3 sequences, about 44% of them singletons. The CDR3 has 12 residues. The V and J ends lost 4 bases and 6 bases respectively, with 10 bases between them. The germline CDR1 and CDR2 sequences are SEHNR and FQNEAQ (reference sequence). On this clonotype: The antigen is not known.

The input for sequencing was cultured PBMCs, taken from culture after CMV antigen stimulation. This receptor was obtained from a human donor in good health (CMV status not recorded). Some clones in this sample may be carry-over from other donors' samples. The V and J genes are TRBV7-9 and TRBJ2-7; D not certain. This CDR3 reads CASSSEGPEQYF. The CDR3 DNA sequence: TGTGCCAGCAGCTCAGAAGGACCCGAGCAGTACTTC.